The 22 T cell receptor beta chains given below trace back to one sample, sequenced in a study of cytomegalovirus exposure and HLA in healthy donors. The protocol was immunoSEQ multiplex PCR, while the TCRdb copy is restricted to in-frame clones and leaves out a portion. The sample holds roughly 260,000 clones; around nine tenths are singletons and the top ten take 2% to 3%. The sample comprised PBMCs. The receptors originated from a man younger than 35 in good health and CMV-seronegative.

The CDR3 sequence: CASSFVGESYEQYF. DNA for the CDR3: TGTGCCAGCAGTTTTGTGGGAGAGTCCTACGAGCAGTACTTC. This chain links TRBV27 with TRBJ2-7, with D possibly matching TRBD2 (5 bases). Germline V gene lookup returns CDR1 MNHEY and CDR2 SMNVEV (reference sequence). The length of the CDR3 is 14 residues. Trimming left V 3 bases short and J 1 base short, with 10 bases between.

The chain uses TRBV2 and TRBJ1-1; 7 nucleotides agree with TRBD1. The CDR3 contains 15 residues. The V gene end was trimmed by 7 bases and the J gene end by 6 bases; junction bases not matched to a gene: 14. Germline CDR1 is SNHLY and CDR2 is FYNNEI. Written as DNA, the CDR3 is TGTGCCAGCACTAAGGGGGCAGCCAAGGTCTCTGAAGCTTTCTTT. This translates into CASTKGAAKVSEAFF.

V is TRBV6-4 and J is TRBJ1-6; no clear D. Germline V gene data show CDR1 as MRHNA and CDR2 as SNTAGT. The CDR3 extends over 13 amino acids. The V end was cut by 6 bases, the J end by 8 bases, with 11 bases between. CDR3 residues: CASSYRPDSPLHF. CDR3 nucleotide sequence: TGTGCCAGCAGCTACCGTCCGGATTCACCCCTCCACTTT.

The chain joins TRBV2 to TRBJ1-1; perhaps TRBD1 as D (5 bases). This CDR3 has 13 amino acids. Trimming shortened V by 7 bases and J by 1 base, and 10 bases separated the two germline ends. Germline assignment: CDR1 SNHLY and CDR2 FYNNEI. CDR3 DNA sequence: TGTGCCAGCATAGAGACAGAGAACACTGAAGCTTTCTTT. As protein: CASIETENTEAFF.

This clone came up once. The rearrangement links TRBV10-3 to TRBJ2-7, with 7 bases lining up with TRBD1. This CDR3 has 13 residues. In germline, CDR1 is ENHRY, CDR2 SYGVKD. V shed 9 bases and J 5 bases; nucleotides not matched to a gene: 10. The CDR3 sequence: CAIQQGTRNEQYF. For the CDR3, the DNA is TGTGCCATTCAACAGGGGACGCGGAACGAGCAGTACTTC.

The V call is TRBV27, the J call TRBJ2-5; TRBD2 matches 7 bases. This CDR3 comprises 15 residues. Trimming at V came to 6 bases and at J to 7 bases, leaving 14 bases not matched to a gene. Germline V gene lookup returns CDR1 MNHEY and CDR2 SMNVEV (reference sequence). In DNA, the CDR3 is TGTGCCAGCAGCCCAACGACTAGCTCCCGGTTGACCCAGTACTTC. Translating it yields CASSPTTSSRLTQYF.

The chain carries TRBV4-1 and TRBJ2-5; D perhaps matches TRBD1 (5 bases). Trimming cost V 4 bases and J 5 bases, with 11 bases left between them. Germline CDR1 is MGHRA and CDR2 is YSYEKL. This CDR3 region has 13 residues. The CDR3 DNA follows: TGCGCCAGCAGCCGGGTCTACAGGGAGACCCAGTACTTC. Residues: CASSRVYRETQYF.

The chain links TRBV30 to TRBJ1-3; D gene uncertain. Between the trimmed V and J ends, which lost 0 bases and 0 bases, there was a span of 9 bases. Germline loops: CDR1 GTSNPN, CDR2 SVGIG (reference sequence). The CDR3 extends over 15 amino acids. The CDR3 sequence is CAWSVARSSGNTIYF. CDR3 sequence (DNA): TGTGCCTGGAGTGTGGCCAGAAGCTCTGGAAACACCATATATTTT. Variable domain in full (rest from reference TRBV30 and TRBJ1-3): SQTIHQWPATLVQPVGSPLSLECTVEGTSNPNLYWYRQAAGRGLQLLFYSVGIGQISSEVPQNLSASRPQDRQFILSSKKLLLSDSGFYLCAWSVARSSGNTIYFGEGSWLTVV.

This sequence joins TRBV27 and TRBJ1-2, with D possibly matching TRBD1 (5 bases). The CDR3 loop spans 16 amino acids. V lost 6 bases to trimming and J lost 2 bases, with 19 bases between them. Germline CDR1 is MNHEY and CDR2 is SMNVEV (reference sequence). The CDR3, as DNA: TGTGCCAGCAGCTACCGGACGGCGGGGCAAAACTATGGCTACACCTTC. Its protein product is CASSYRTAGQNYGYTF.

The CDR3: CASSPGLAGVPYEQYF. CDR3 DNA sequence: TGTGCCAGCAGCCCGGGACTAGCGGGAGTCCCCTACGAGCAGTACTTC. The rearrangement uses TRBV7-2 and TRBJ2-7, with 14 bases matching TRBD2. Germline V CDR1 and CDR2: SGHTA, FQGNSA. J lost 2 bases, V lost 5 bases, and 5 bases had no gene match. The CDR3 runs to 16 residues.

The V call is TRBV9, the J call TRBJ1-4; weak D call: TRBD1 (6 bases). Germline V gene sequence: CDR1 SGDLS, CDR2 YYNGEE. Trimming left V 4 bases short and J 5 bases short, with 12 bases between. The CDR3 is 14 amino acids. DNA of the CDR3: TGTGCCAGCAGCCCGGGACACAGAAATGAAAAACTGTTTTTT. As protein: CASSPGHRNEKLFF.

For the CDR3, the DNA is TGTGCCAGCAGTCTGCGACTAGCGAACACCGGGGAGCTGTTTTTT. Translation gives CASSLRLANTGELFF. V usage is TRBV6-4 and J usage is TRBJ2-2, with D perhaps TRBD2 (6 bases). The length of the CDR3 is 15 residues. Germline-derived CDR1 and CDR2 are MRHNA and SNTAGT. Between the trimmed V and J ends, which lost 5 bases and 0 bases, there was a span of 10 bases.

This clone was observed a single time. The rearrangement uses TRBV4-3 and TRBJ1-5; 7 bases line up with TRBD1. Germline V gene sequence: CDR1 LGHNA, CDR2 YSLEER. J lost 3 bases, V lost 0 bases, and 11 bases had no gene match. This CDR3 comprises 18 residues. The CDR3 region has the DNA TGCGCCAGCAGCCAAGAATTTGATGCGACAGGGACCAATCAGCCCCAGCATTTT. Translating gives CASSQEFDATGTNQPQHF.

The V and J genes are TRBV5-5 and TRBJ1-6, with a possible D match to TRBD1 (6 bases). Germline V gene data show CDR1 as SGHKS and CDR2 as YYEKEE (reference sequence). The CDR3 sequence is 17 residues long. V lost 3 bases and J 7 bases, leaving 20 bases between the germline ends. The chain's CDR3 is CASSSETGLIVNSPLHF. The CDR3 DNA is TGTGCCAGCAGCTCGGAGACAGGCCTCATAGTCAATTCACCCCTCCACTTT.

The J gene is TRBJ2-7, the V gene TRBV5-4; 8 nucleotides match TRBD1. This CDR3 is built from 15 residues. Looked up from germline, CDR1 is SGHNT and CDR2 is YYREEE (reference sequence). The ends lost 0 bases at V and 3 bases at J; junction bases unmatched: 5. The CDR3 reads CASSLGRTGFYEQYF. CDR3 DNA sequence: TGTGCCAGCAGCTTGGGGAGGACAGGGTTCTACGAGCAGTACTTC.

The chain joins TRBV27 to TRBJ2-7; TRBD1 aligns across 10 bases. Germline CDR1 is MNHEY and CDR2 is SMNVEV (reference sequence). The CDR3 runs to 14 residues. The ends lost 6 bases at V and 4 bases at J; junction bases unmatched: 6. CDR3 region: CASSQTGGGYEQYF. CDR3 coding DNA: TGTGCCAGCAGCCAGACAGGGGGCGGGTACGAGCAGTACTTC.

This rearrangement joins TRBV7-9 to TRBJ2-7; D possibly corresponds to TRBD1 (6 bases). V gave up 0 bases and J gave up 3 bases, with 12 bases separating them. CDR3 length: 15 amino acids. Germline-derived CDR1 and CDR2 are SEHNR and FQNEAQ (reference sequence). CDR3 coding DNA: TGTGCCAGCAGCTTAGCGCGGCAGGGGAGCTACGAGCAGTACTTC. Translated, it gives CASSLARQGSYEQYF.

The chain uses TRBV5-1 and TRBJ1-3, with D perhaps TRBD1 (5 bases). CDR1 is SGHRS, CDR2 YFSETQ, per germline. There are 13 residues in the CDR3. V was trimmed by 4 bases and J by 4 bases, leaving 9 bases between them. The CDR3 reads CASSTRGGNTIYF. As DNA, the CDR3 is TGCGCCAGCAGCACCCGGGGGGGAAACACCATATATTTT. The entire variable domain, with the rest obtained from reference TRBV5-1 and TRBJ1-3, is as follows: KAGVTQTPRYLIKTRGQQVTLSCSPISGHRSVSWYQQTPGQGLQFLFEYFSETQRNKGNFPGRFSGRQFSNSRSEMNVSTLELGDSALYLCASSTRGGNTIYFGEGSWLTVV.

The V gene is TRBV10-1, the J gene TRBJ2-3; D perhaps matches TRBD1 (6 bases). The CDR3 totals 15 residues. Trimming cost V 3 bases and J 3 bases, with 13 bases left between them. From germline, CDR1 is WNHNN and CDR2 SYGVQD (reference sequence). CDR3 nucleotide sequence: TGCGCCAGCAGTGAAAGGGGGAGAGTGACAGATACGCAGTATTTT. It encodes CASSERGRVTDTQYF.

This chain uses TRBV6-5 with TRBJ1-1; D may be TRBD1 (5 bases). The CDR3 loop spans 13 amino acids. Deletions cut 7 bases from V and 6 bases from J, with 15 bases between. CDR1 and CDR2 (germline): MNHEY, SVGAGI. This CDR3 is CASIQWGRAEAFF. The CDR3 bases are TGTGCCAGCATTCAATGGGGGAGGGCTGAAGCTTTCTTT.

The V and J genes are TRBV5-6 and TRBJ1-2, with D possibly matching TRBD1 (6 bases). The CDR3 has 13 amino acids. The germline gives CDR1 SGHDT, CDR2 YYEEEE. The germline V and J ends were trimmed by 4 bases and 4 bases, with 11 bases remaining between them. The CDR3 DNA sequence: TGTGCCAGCAGCGGGGGCAGGGGCTATGGCTACACCTTC. Amino acid sequence: CASSGGRGYGYTF.

The gene calls are TRBV27 and TRBJ2-6; weak D call: TRBD1 (6 bases). This CDR3 comprises 16 residues. Germline V gene lookup returns CDR1 MNHEY and CDR2 SMNVEV (reference sequence). The ends were cut back, 6 bases at V and 2 bases at J, with 14 bases in the middle. CDR3 residues: CASSGLGATGANVLTF. The CDR3 region has the DNA TGTGCCAGCAGCGGGCTGGGGGCAACTGGGGCCAACGTCCTGACTTTC.